This note documents a single TCR beta chain sequence. The CDR3 covers 16 residues. V was clipped by 10 bases and J by 0 bases, with 19 bases between them. Germline V lookup: CDR1 ENHRY, CDR2 SYGVKD. The data were obtained in a study of shared clonotypes between healthy human individuals. Using immunoSEQ multiplex PCR, the repertoire was profiled, and TCRdb retains in-frame clones only, with some absent. The sample carries 950,000 to 1,100,000 clones, approximately 68% recorded once. This TCR was sampled from a man aged 18 to 29 in good health. The rearrangement joins TRBV10-3 to TRBJ1-3; a weak D match, TRBD1 (5 bases). Sequencing was done on a sample of memory CD4+ T cells sorted from blood. Subset denoted: CD45RA-negative fraction. The CDR3, as DNA: TGTGCCACTAAAACCCCGGGACTTATCTCTGGAAACACCATATATTTT. Protein product: CATKTPGLISGNTIYF.